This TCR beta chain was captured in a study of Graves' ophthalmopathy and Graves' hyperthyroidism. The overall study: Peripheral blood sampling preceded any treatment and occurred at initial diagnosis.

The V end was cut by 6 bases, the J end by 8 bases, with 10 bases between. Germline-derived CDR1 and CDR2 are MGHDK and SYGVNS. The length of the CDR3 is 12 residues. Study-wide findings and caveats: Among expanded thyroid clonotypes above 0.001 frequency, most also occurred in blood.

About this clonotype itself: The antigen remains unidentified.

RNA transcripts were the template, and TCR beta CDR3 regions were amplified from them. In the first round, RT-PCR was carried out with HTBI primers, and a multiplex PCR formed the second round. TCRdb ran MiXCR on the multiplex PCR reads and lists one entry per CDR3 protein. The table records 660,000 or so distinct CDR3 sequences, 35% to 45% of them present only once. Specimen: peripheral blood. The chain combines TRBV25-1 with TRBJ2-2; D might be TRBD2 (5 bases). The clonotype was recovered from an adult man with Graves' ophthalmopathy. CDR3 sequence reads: CASSREAGELFF. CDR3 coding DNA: TGTGCCAGCAGCCGGGAAGCTGGGGAGCTGTTTTTT.